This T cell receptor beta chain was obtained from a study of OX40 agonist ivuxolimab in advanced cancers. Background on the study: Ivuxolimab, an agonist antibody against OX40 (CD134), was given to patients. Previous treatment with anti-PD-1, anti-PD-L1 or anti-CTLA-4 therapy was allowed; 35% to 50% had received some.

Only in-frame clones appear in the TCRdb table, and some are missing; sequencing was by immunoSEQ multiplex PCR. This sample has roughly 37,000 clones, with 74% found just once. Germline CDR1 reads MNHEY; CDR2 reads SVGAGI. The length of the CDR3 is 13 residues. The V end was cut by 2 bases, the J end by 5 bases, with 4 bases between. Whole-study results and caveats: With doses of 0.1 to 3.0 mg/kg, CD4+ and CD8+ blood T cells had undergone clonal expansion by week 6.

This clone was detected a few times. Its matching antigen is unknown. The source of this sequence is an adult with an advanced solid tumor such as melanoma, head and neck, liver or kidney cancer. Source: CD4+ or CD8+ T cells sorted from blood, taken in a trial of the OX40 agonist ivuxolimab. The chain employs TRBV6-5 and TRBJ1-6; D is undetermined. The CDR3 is CASSYTNNSPLHF. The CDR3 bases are TGTGCCAGCAGTTACACAAATAATTCACCCCTCCACTTT.